These 11 T cell receptor beta chains came from one sample sequenced in a study of human T cells and chemical hapten exposure (dated by TCRdb to 2020 to 2023). The time point label for this specimen denotes: patch test 1, 2 weeks after DPC sensitization. The treatment or condition tag for this specimen amounts to: therapeutic diphenylcyclopropenone sensitization with weekly scalp DPC. Library construction relied on RACE. These reads were obtained on a NextSeq 500. Using fastp trimming at Q25 and MiXCR clonotype assembly, TCRdb reanalyzed the public sequencing data and kept in-frame beta chains. Rows merge per CDR3 protein into single entries with the most common DNA and genes. Here the sample has roughly 72,000 distinct CDR3 sequences; 10% occur a single time. The ten largest clones capture 1.1% to 1.5% of the sample. Here the sequenced sample was whole blood, taken in connection with sensitization to the hapten diphenylcyclopropenone (DPC). Receptors originate from a woman between 50 and 59 years old with alopecia areata. Some clones in this sample may be carry-over from other donors' samples.

This clonotype was seen more than once but under ten times. V gene TRBV7-8 combines with J gene TRBJ2-7; D uncertain. Trimming removed 5 bases from V and 6 bases from J, with 14 bases in between. This CDR3 has 13 residues. Germline-derived CDR1 and CDR2 are SGHVS and FQNEAQ. The CDR3 nucleotides are TGTGCCAGCAGCAACCTCGGCGGTCTCGAGCAGTACTTC. It translates to CASSNLGGLEQYF.

This sequence joins TRBV20-1 and TRBJ2-7; D is uncertain. V lost 2 bases, J lost 1 base, and 12 bases lay in between. Germline values: CDR1 DFQATT, CDR2 SNEGSKA (reference sequence). The CDR3 is 14 residues long. CDR3: CSARTDRASYEQYF. As DNA, the CDR3 is TGCAGTGCTAGAACTGACCGAGCGTCCTACGAGCAGTACTTC.

This clonotype was observed many times. The chain is built from TRBV9 and TRBJ2-3, with 7 bases aligning to TRBD2. The V segment lost 1 base and the J segment 1 base; nucleotides outside the gene matches: 3. The CDR3 contains 15 residues. Germline V gene sequence: CDR1 SGDLS, CDR2 YYNGEE. CDR3 sequence reads: CASSVSLAGTDTQYF. The CDR3 DNA reads as TGTGCCAGCAGCGTAAGTCTAGCGGGCACAGATACGCAGTATTTT.

The rearrangement links TRBV11-2 to TRBJ2-3; D tentatively fits TRBD1 or TRBD2 (5 bases each). The V and J ends lost 10 bases and 1 base respectively, with 15 bases between them. Germline V gene lookup returns CDR1 SGHAT and CDR2 FQNNGV. The CDR3 has 14 residues. CDR3 in amino acids: CAIKEWGRTDTQYF. In nucleotides, the CDR3 is TGTGCCATCAAGGAGTGGGGACGCACAGATACGCAGTATTTT.

This clonotype was counted only a few times. The genes are TRBV7-9 and TRBJ1-1; D is uncertain. V gave up 3 bases and J gave up 1 base, with 3 bases separating them. Germline V gene sequence: CDR1 SEHNR, CDR2 FQNEAQ (reference sequence). The CDR3 is 12 amino acids. The CDR3 reads CASSFANTEAFF. CDR3 DNA: TGTGCCAGCAGCTTTGCGAACACTGAAGCTTTCTTT.

This clonotype was found many times. Written as DNA, the CDR3 is TGCGCCAGCAGCCAGCGGGGAAACGGAAACACCATATATTTT. This codes for CASSQRGNGNTIYF. The chain carries TRBV4-1 and TRBJ1-3; D ambiguous. The CDR3 spans 14 residues. Trimming removed 3 bases from V and 4 bases from J, with 10 bases in between. Per the germline V gene, CDR1 is MGHRA and CDR2 is YSYEKL.

This chain links TRBV7-9 with TRBJ2-7; D is unresolved. The germline V gene has CDR1 SEHNR and CDR2 FQNEAQ (reference sequence). With 5 bases removed from V and 5 bases from J, the gap between germline ends came to 25 bases. CDR3 length: 17 amino acids. The CDR3: CASSRSVGSKLRNEQYF. CDR3 DNA sequence: TGTGCCAGCAGCCGCTCGGTCGGCTCAAAGCTGAGAAACGAGCAGTACTTC.

This clonotype was found a few times. CDR3 amino acids: CASSQGGRGKINEQFF. The CDR3 DNA is TGTGCCAGCAGCCAAGGGGGCAGGGGGAAAATCAATGAGCAGTTCTTC. This chain joins TRBV3-1 and TRBJ2-1; 7 bases align to TRBD1. The CDR3 has 16 residues. With V trimmed by 1 base and J by 6 bases, 9 bases remained unmatched. The germline CDR1 and CDR2 sequences are LGHDT and YNNKEL (reference sequence).

The V call is TRBV2, the J call TRBJ2-6; D is undetermined. The CDR3 sequence is 18 residues long. The V gene lost 6 bases and the J gene lost 1 base, with 19 bases spanning the gap. CDR1 SNHLY and CDR2 FYNNEI come from the germline V gene. CDR3 protein: CASSRHGLASSGANVLTF. In DNA form, the CDR3 reads TGTGCCAGCAGCAGACACGGGTTGGCCTCATCTGGGGCCAACGTCCTGACTTTC.

A few counts support this clonotype. J is TRBJ2-5 and V is TRBV9, with no clear D. The CDR3 totals 11 residues. Between the trimmed V and J ends, which lost 0 bases and 3 bases, there was a span of 0 bases. Germline V gives CDR1 SGDLS, CDR2 YYNGEE. The CDR3 loop reads CASSVEETQYF. The CDR3 DNA follows: TGTGCCAGCAGCGTAGAAGAGACCCAGTACTTC.

This clonotype was found many times. The CDR3 is CASSLSGGETQYF. CDR3 nucleotides: TGTGCCAGCAGCTTGAGCGGGGGAGAGACCCAGTACTTC. V and J are TRBV7-9 and TRBJ2-5, with TRBD2 identical over 8 bases. V dropped 3 bases and J dropped 4; count of bases not matched to a gene: 1. The CDR3 has 13 residues. CDR1 and CDR2 (germline): SEHNR, FQNEAQ (reference sequence). Using reference TRBV7-9 and TRBJ2-5 for the parts outside the CDR3, the full variable domain is DTGVSQNPRHKITKRGQNVTFRCDPISEHNRLYWYRQTLGQGPEFLTYFQNEAQLEKSRLLSDRFSAERPKGSFSTLEIQRTEQGDSAMYLCASSLSGGETQYFGPGTRLLVL.